This T cell receptor (beta chain) was recorded in a study of blood T cell repertoires in COVID-19. Germline CDR1 and CDR2: MNHEY and SVGAGI. V lost 6 bases and J lost 1, with 9 bases in between. The CDR3 is 13 residues long. In the source study's methods: Reference gene primer amplification in the assay estimated nucleated cell counts. Sequenced by immunoSEQ multiplex PCR; TCRdb stores in-frame clones only, minus some. That table gives V, J and clone size, and the DNA gave D and trimming. The data show about 44,000 clones, with 75% to 90% seen just once and about 1.2% held by the top ten. The rearrangement links TRBV6-5 to TRBJ1-1; weak D call: TRBD1 (5 bases). Material: peripheral blood. The TCR sequence derives from a woman between 40 and 55 years old with acute or convalescent COVID-19. DNA for the CDR3: TGTGCCAGCAGGGCGACAGCGAACACTGAAGCTTTCTTT. Translation: CASRATANTEAFF.